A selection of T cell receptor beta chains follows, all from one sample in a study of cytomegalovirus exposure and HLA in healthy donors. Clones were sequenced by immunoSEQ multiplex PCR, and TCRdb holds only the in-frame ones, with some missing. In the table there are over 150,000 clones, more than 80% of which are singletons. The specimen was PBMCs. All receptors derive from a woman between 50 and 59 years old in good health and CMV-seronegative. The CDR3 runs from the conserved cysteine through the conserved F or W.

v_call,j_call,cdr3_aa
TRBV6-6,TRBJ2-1,CASSYGLAGDNEQFF
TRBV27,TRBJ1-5,CASSPGQGAFYSNQPQHF
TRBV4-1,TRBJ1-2,CASSQVTANYGYTF
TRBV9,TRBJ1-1,CASSVETGSNTEAFF
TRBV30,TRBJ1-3,CAWSVFRGNTIYF
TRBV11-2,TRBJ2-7,CASSSGWEQYF
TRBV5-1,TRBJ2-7,CASSLGAGGEQYF
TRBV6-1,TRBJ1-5,CASSESGGRRQPQHF
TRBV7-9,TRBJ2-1,CASSGLASYNEQFF
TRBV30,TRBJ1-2,CAWSGDSQTNTF
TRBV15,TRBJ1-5,CATSSRGQGNQPQHF
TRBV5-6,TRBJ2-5,CATLAGGLAQETQYF
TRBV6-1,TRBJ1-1,CASRPDRVNPAFF
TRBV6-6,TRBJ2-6,CASSLTGAGANVLTF
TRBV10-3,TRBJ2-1,CAAGLAYEQFF
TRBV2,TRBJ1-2,CASHINYGYTF
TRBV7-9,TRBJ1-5,CASRGTGENQPQHF
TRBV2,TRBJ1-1,CASSAPTGKNTEAFF
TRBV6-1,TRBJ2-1,CASSGGLAGGPYNEQFF
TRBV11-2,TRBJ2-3,CASSLDGRGGTDTQYF
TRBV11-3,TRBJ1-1,CASSSGNTEAFF
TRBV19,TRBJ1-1,CASRTGNEAFF
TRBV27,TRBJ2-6,CASSPGQGDSGANVLTF
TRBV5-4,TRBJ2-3,CASSLTSGRADTQYF
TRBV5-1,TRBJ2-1,CASSLAGTMNNEQFF
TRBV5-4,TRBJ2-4,CASSRAGQERKIQYF
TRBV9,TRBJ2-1,CASSPRGTSGVSSYNEQFF
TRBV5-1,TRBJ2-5,CASSLITGNPQETQYF
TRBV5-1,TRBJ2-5,CASSLNGAGVGETQYF
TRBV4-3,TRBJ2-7,CASRPGTGAYEQYF
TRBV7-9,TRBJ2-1,CSSSLARGTRALNEQFF
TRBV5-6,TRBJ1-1,CASSLGDRVREAFF
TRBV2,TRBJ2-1,CASSRDRGDNEQFF
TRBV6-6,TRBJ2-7,CASTGNYEQYF
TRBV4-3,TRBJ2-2,CASSQGAGLAFGELFF
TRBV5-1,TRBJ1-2,CASSFDKTYGYTF
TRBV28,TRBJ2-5,CASRTGGGETQYF
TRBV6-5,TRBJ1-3,CASSRRSPGNTIYF
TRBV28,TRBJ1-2,CASTGPFDRGGEGYTF
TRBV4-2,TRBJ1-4,CASTIDRQGHLATNEKLFF
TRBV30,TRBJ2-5,CAWSMGTWGLAETQYF
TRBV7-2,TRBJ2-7,CASSLAVGAGYEQYF
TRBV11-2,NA,CASSLRLAGGTYEQYF
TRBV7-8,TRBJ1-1,CASSLGQGHTEAFF
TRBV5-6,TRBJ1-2,CASSLSGDIGYTF